The 3 T cell receptor beta chains given below trace back to one sample, sequenced in a study of blood T cell repertoires in COVID-19. Assay used: immunoSEQ multiplex PCR; TCRdb lists only in-frame clones, some missing. The sample contains about 250,000 clones, 89% of which appear only once. The specimen sequenced was peripheral blood. The receptors stem from a woman in her thirties or forties who had recovered from COVID-19.

This rearrangement joins TRBV7-9 to TRBJ1-2; 8 bases match TRBD1. CDR3 length: 15 amino acids. Per the germline V gene, CDR1 is SEHNR and CDR2 is FQNEAQ (reference sequence). Trimming took 5 bases from V and 3 from J; bases not matched to a gene: 8. CDR3 coding DNA: TGTGCCAGCAGCCATAGGACAGGGTCGGACTATGGCTACACCTTC. Encoded protein: CASSHRTGSDYGYTF.

The chain carries TRBV7-3 and TRBJ2-2; 7 nucleotides match TRBD2. J was trimmed by 3 bases and V by 8 bases; bases with no gene match: 3. This CDR3 is 13 amino acids long. Germline V lookup: CDR1 SGHTA, CDR2 FQGTGA. The CDR3 spells CASGTTDTGELFF. DNA of the CDR3: TGTGCCAGCGGGACTACTGACACCGGGGAGCTGTTTTTT. The whole variable domain, filled in from reference TRBV7-3 and TRBJ2-2, reads GAGVSQTPSNKVTEKGKYVELRCDPISGHTALYWYRQSLGQGPEFLIYFQGTGAADDSGLPNDRFFAVRPEGSVSTLKIQRTERGDSAVYLCASGTTDTGELFFGEGSRLTVL.

The chain joins TRBV6-5 to TRBJ2-7; TRBD1 aligns across 9 bases. The CDR3 contains 14 residues. The germline V gene encodes CDR1 MNHEY and CDR2 SVGAGI. V shed 6 bases, J shed 6 bases, and the junction held 9 bases outside the gene matches. CDR3 residues: CASSTPLTGGEQYF. Here the CDR3 DNA reads TGTGCCAGCAGCACACCCCTGACAGGGGGCGAGCAGTACTTC.